The TCR beta chain under discussion was sequenced for a study of T cells expressing NK-cell markers. For the study at large: Source material for TCR beta repertoires consisted of sorted CD3+CD56+NKG2C+, CD3+CD56+NKG2C- and CD3+CD56-NKG2C+ T cells. There were seven HCMV-seropositive donors and one seronegative donor among the eight sequenced.

Following a re-call of the 5' RACE reads, TCRdb has one entry per CDR3 protein and lacks DNA. This sample's table reports around 550,000 distinct CDR3 sequences. Whole-study results and caveats: HCMV specificity of the expanded NKG2C+ T cell clones was not established. Leadership of the CD3+CD56-NKG2C+ fraction also belonged to these clonotypes in several donors.

Remarks on this clonotype: The antigen remains unidentified.

The CDR3 is made up of 14 amino acids. The germline CDR1 and CDR2 sequences are DFQATT and SNEGSKA (reference sequence). The sequencing input was blood T cells: a sorted CD56 or NKG2C T cell subset, CD4+ or CD8+ T cells, or bulk PBMC T cells (not recorded which). The chain employs TRBV20-1 and TRBJ2-7. The sequence was collected from a man aged 18 to 30 in good health. This CDR3 is CSARGQIRNYEQYF.